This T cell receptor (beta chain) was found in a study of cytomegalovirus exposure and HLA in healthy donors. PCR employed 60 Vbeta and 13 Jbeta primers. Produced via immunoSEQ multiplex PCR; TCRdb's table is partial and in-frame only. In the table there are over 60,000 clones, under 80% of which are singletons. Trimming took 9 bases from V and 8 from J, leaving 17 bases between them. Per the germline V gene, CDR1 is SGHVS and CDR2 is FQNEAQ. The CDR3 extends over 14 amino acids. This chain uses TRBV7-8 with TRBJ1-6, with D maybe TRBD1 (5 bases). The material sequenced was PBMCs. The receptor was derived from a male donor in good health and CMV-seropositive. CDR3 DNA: TGTGCCAGTCGCCCGGGGACTGTTCATTCACCCCTCCACTTT. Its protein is CASRPGTVHSPLHF. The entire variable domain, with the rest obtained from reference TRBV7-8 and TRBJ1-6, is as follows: GAGVSQSPRYKVAKRGQDVALRCDPISGHVSLFWYQQALGQGPEFLTYFQNEAQLDKSGLPSDRFFAERPEGSVSTLKIQRTQQEDSAVYLCASRPGTVHSPLHFGNGTRLTVT.